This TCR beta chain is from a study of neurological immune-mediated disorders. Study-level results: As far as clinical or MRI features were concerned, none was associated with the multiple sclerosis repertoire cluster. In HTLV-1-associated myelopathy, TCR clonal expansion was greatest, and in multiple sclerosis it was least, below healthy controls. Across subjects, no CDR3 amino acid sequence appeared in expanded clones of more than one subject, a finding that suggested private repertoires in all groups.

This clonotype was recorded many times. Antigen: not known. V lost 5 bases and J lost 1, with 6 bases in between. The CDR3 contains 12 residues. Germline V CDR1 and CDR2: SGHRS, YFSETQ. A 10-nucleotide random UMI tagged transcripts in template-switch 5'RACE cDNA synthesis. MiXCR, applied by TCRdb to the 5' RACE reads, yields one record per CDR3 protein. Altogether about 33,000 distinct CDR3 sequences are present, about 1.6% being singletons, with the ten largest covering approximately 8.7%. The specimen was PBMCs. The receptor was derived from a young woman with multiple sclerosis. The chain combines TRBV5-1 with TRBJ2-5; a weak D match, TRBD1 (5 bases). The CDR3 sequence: CASRGAQETQYF. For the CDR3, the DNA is TGCGCCAGCAGAGGGGCCCAAGAGACCCAGTACTTC.